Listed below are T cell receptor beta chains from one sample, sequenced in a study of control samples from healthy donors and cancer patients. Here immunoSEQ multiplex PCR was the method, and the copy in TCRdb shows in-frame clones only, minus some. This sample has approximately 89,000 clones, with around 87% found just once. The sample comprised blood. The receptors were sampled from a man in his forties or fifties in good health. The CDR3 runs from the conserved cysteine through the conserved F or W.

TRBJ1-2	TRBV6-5	CASSYPGQGMGYGYTF
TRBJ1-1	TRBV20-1	CSASSSGQGGTEAFF
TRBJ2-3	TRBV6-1	CASSEALAGLWHTQYF
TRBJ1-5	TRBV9	CASSPFGGSNQPQHF
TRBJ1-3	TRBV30	CAWRTGAGNTIYF
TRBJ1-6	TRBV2	CASKKTYNSPLHF
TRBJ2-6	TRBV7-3	CASSPGGSGANVLTF
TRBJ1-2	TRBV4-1	CASSQGQTNYGYTF
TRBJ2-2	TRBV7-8	CASSFPGSNTGELFF
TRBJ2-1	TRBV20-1	CSPRAGHEQFF
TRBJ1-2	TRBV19	CASSGSRFAQGSGYTF
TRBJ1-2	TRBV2	CASMGDRGLGYTF
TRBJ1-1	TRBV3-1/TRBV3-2	CASSSNRQTEAFF
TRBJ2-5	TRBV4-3	CASSQGGRAPFQETQYF
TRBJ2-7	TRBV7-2	CASSLLSAPYEQYF
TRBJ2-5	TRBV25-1	CASSEGTSGGAETQYF
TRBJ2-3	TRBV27	CASSPTGETDTQYF
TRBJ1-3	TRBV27	CASSPVGSGNTIYF
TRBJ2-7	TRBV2	CASGLAGALSYEQYF
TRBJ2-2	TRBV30	CAWSVISGRAGELFF
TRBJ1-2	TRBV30	CAWRPGPGIYGYTF
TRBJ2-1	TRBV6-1	CASSEPGFNEQFF
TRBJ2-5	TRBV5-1	CASSLTPLTGRQETQYF
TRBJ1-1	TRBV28	CASSLSRGTEAFF
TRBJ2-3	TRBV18	CASSLLAGTTDTQYF
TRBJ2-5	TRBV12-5	CASGLSGSRQETQYF
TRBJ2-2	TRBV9	CASSVSAMNTGELFF
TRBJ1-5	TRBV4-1	CASSQDLGKQPQHF
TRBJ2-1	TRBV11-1	CASSLARSSSYNEQFF
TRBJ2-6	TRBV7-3	CASSLRLSGANVLTF
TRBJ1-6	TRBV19	CASLGGHRNSPLHF
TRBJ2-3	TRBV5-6	CASSFVDTQYF
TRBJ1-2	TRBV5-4	CASSHTNLKSVLGYTF
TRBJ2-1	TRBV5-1	CASSLVHNEQFF
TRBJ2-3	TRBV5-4	CASSRDSDTDTQYF
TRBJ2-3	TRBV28	CASSLRVAITDTQYF
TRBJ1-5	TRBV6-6	CASRPAPNSNQPQHF
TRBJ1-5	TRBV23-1	CASSQPDSKEPQHF
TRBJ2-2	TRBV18	CASSLQVAGELFF
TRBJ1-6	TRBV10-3	CAISGQGPNNSPLHF
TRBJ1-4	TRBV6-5	CASRDRVGTEKLFF